Presented here are 15 T cell receptor beta chains from one specimen sequenced in a study of blood T cell repertoires in COVID-19. Assay used: immunoSEQ multiplex PCR; TCRdb lists only in-frame clones, some missing. The data contain roughly 200,000 clones, 75% to 95% of them singletons. The sample taken for sequencing was peripheral blood. The receptors stem from a middle-aged man with acute or convalescent COVID-19.

In this sample, this clone turned up many times. The chain recombines TRBV28 with TRBJ1-5; D gene unclear. V was cut by 5 bases and J by 4 bases, with 18 bases left in between. Germline-derived CDR1 and CDR2 are MDHEN and SYDVKM. The CDR3 contains 16 residues. DNA of the CDR3: TGTGCCAGCAGTCAACCGTGGGAGCCCAGTAATCAGCCCCAGCATTTT. Translating gives CASSQPWEPSNQPQHF.

The chain combines TRBV2 with TRBJ2-3; 11 positions match TRBD2. V was clipped by 7 bases and J by 2 bases; unmatched bases: 5. The CDR3 has 15 residues. Germline V lookup: CDR1 SNHLY, CDR2 FYNNEI. The CDR3 DNA follows: TGTGCCAGCAAACCGGGACTAGCGGCCACAGATACGCAGTATTTT. It translates to CASKPGLAATDTQYF.

The chain employs TRBV10-3 and TRBJ2-7; TRBD1 matches at 9 bases. The CDR3 loop spans 15 amino acids. Germline lookup yields CDR1 ENHRY and CDR2 SYGVKD. The V gene end was trimmed by 3 bases and the J gene end by 5 bases; junction bases not matched to a gene: 8. The CDR3 DNA reads as TGTGCCATCAGTGATTCCGGACAGGGGATGGACGAGCAGTACGTC. Translated: CAISDSGQGMDEQYV.

This clone appeared a single time. The chain employs TRBV6-4 and TRBJ1-3, with D possibly matching TRBD1 (6 bases). This CDR3 has 23 amino acids. V dropped 2 bases and J dropped 0 bases, with 32 bases sitting between them. In germline, CDR1 is MRHNA, CDR2 SNTAGT. The CDR3 DNA sequence: TGTGCCAGCAGTGACCAACCCCGACAGGTTCCCGACTTAAATCCCTCCTCTGGAAACACCATATATTTT. This encodes CASSDQPRQVPDLNPSSGNTIYF.

The V and J genes are TRBV21-1 and TRBJ2-7; TRBD1, the table's D call, lacks a check against the DNA. TRBV21-1 is assigned pseudogene status. The CDR3 is 14 residues long. CDR3: CASSTLGQSYEQYV. The CDR3 coding sequence is TGTGCCAGCAGCACGCTGGGACAGTCCTACGAGCAGTACGTC.

The chain is built from TRBV7-9 and TRBJ2-2, with 7 bases matching TRBD2. The V gene end was trimmed by 6 bases and the J gene end by 6 bases; junction bases not matched to a gene: 7. Per germline, CDR1 SEHNR and CDR2 FQNEAQ (reference sequence). The CDR3 length is 14 residues. CDR3 loop: CASSSRTSSGELFF. DNA of the CDR3: TGTGCCAGCAGTTCACGGACTAGTTCCGGGGAGCTGTTTTTT.

This chain links TRBV11-2 with TRBJ2-5, with D possibly matching TRBD2 (5 bases). The ends were cut back, 2 bases at V and 2 bases at J, with 12 bases in the middle. The CDR3 contains 15 residues. The V gene's germline CDR1 is SGHAT and CDR2 FQNNGV. CDR3: CASSLRLGEQETQYF. The CDR3 coding sequence is TGTGCCAGCAGCTTACGGCTCGGGGAGCAAGAGACCCAGTACTTC.

The chain carries TRBV4-1 and TRBJ2-2, with 7 bases aligning to TRBD2. The CDR3 length is 17 residues. V shed 4 bases and J 0 bases; nucleotides not matched to a gene: 8. Germline assignment: CDR1 MGHRA and CDR2 YSYEKL. As DNA, the CDR3 is TGCGCCAGCAGCCCTTTAGAGCGGGGACCGAACACCGGGGAGCTGTTTTTT. As protein: CASSPLERGPNTGELFF.

The V and J genes are TRBV19 and TRBJ1-5; 7 nucleotides match TRBD1. The V gene's germline CDR1 is LNHDA and CDR2 SQIVND (reference sequence). This CDR3 contains 15 residues. V shed 5 bases and J 0 bases; nucleotides not matched to a gene: 4. This CDR3 reads CASSFRQGSNQPQHF. CDR3 nucleotides: TGTGCCAGTAGTTTCCGACAGGGTAGCAATCAGCCCCAGCATTTT.

The V and J genes are TRBV28 and TRBJ1-1; the D is unclear. The CDR3 spans 15 residues. Germline-derived CDR1 and CDR2 are MDHEN and SYDVKM. V gave up 5 bases and J gave up 2 bases, with 15 bases separating them. CDR3 sequence: CASSPLGGRNTEAFF. Here the CDR3 DNA reads TGTGCCAGCAGTCCTCTGGGAGGTCGCAACACTGAAGCTTTCTTT.

The chain links TRBV7-9 to TRBJ2-2; possibly TRBD2 for D (6 bases). V lost 1 base, J lost 2 bases, and 8 bases lay in between. Looked up from germline, CDR1 is SEHNR and CDR2 is FQNEAQ (reference sequence). This CDR3 region has 15 residues. CDR3 sequence (DNA): TGTGCCAGCAGCTTAGAGGGGACTAACACCGGGGAGCTGTTTTTT. The encoded protein is CASSLEGTNTGELFF.

The rearrangement uses TRBV19 and TRBJ1-1; no firm D call. V was shortened by 8 bases and J by 5 bases, with 18 bases between the two germline ends. The germline V gene encodes CDR1 LNHDA and CDR2 SQIVND (reference sequence). The CDR3 totals 14 residues. This CDR3 reads CASQEAGKVTEAFF. DNA for the CDR3: TGTGCCAGTCAAGAGGCGGGGAAGGTGACTGAAGCTTTCTTT. Full variable domain (rest looked up from reference TRBV19 and TRBJ1-1): DGGITQSPKYLFRKEGQNVTLSCEQNLNHDAMYWYRQDPGQGLRLIYYSQIVNDFQKGDIAEGYSVSREKKESFPLTVTSAQKNPTAFYLCASQEAGKVTEAFFGQGTRLTVV.

The gene calls are TRBV18 and TRBJ1-2; D might be TRBD1 (6 bases). Germline V gene data show CDR1 as KGHSH and CDR2 as LQKENI. The CDR3 is 14 residues long. V dropped 2 bases and J dropped 2 bases, with 9 bases sitting between them. The CDR3 coding sequence is TGTGCCAGCTCACCAGAACAGGGAAACTATGGCTACACCTTC. As protein: CASSPEQGNYGYTF.

This sequence joins TRBV5-1 and TRBJ2-2; D is undetermined. V was pared by 1 base and J by 5 bases, with 6 bases between. This CDR3 has 13 residues. Looked up from germline, CDR1 is SGHRS and CDR2 is YFSETQ. The CDR3 loop is CASSLSLTGELFF. The CDR3 DNA sequence: TGCGCCAGCAGCTTGTCCCTGACCGGGGAGCTGTTTTTT.

The rearrangement joins TRBV19 to TRBJ2-3, with TRBD1 as a possible D gene (6 bases). The CDR3 spans 15 residues. CDR1 is LNHDA and CDR2 is SQIVND in the germline V gene (reference sequence). The V and J ends lost 6 bases and 0 bases respectively, with 13 bases between them. The CDR3 region is CASSITGISTDTQYF. CDR3 coding DNA: TGTGCCAGTAGCATAACAGGGATTAGCACAGATACGCAGTATTTT.